This entry features one T cell receptor (beta chain) sequence. The data belong to a study of blood T cell repertoires in COVID-19. About the study: The United States, Italy and Spain supplied acute and convalescent COVID-19 samples.

The CDR3 extends over 13 amino acids. Germline CDR1 reads MGHDK; CDR2 reads SYGVNS. Trimming took 3 bases from V and 9 from J; bases not matched to a gene: 6. Authors' data handling: Amplification with reference gene primers provided the estimates of nucleated cell counts. TCRdb's table, derived via immunoSEQ multiplex PCR, lists solely in-frame clones and lacks some. V, J and clone size derive from that table, while D and trimming were established from the DNA sequence. The data show approximately 200,000 clones, around 79% seen once. The sample consisted of peripheral blood. The genes are TRBV25-1 and TRBJ2-5; the match to TRBD2 covers 8 bases. The receptor comes from a man aged 60 to 69 with active or convalescent COVID-19. Written as DNA, the CDR3 is TGTGCCAGCAGTGAGCAGGGACTAGAAGCCCAGTACTTC. Translated: CASSEQGLEAQYF.